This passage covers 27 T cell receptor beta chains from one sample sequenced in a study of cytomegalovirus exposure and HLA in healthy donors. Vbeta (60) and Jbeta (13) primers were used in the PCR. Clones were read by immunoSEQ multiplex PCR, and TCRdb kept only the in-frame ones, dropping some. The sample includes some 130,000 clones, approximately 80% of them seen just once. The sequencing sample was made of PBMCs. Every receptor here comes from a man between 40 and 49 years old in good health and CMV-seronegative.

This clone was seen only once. The CDR3 is CASSPGGAPTTEAFF. CDR3 DNA sequence: TGTGCCAGCAGTCCCGGGGGGGCGCCAACAACTGAAGCTTTCTTT. The chain employs TRBV6-1 and TRBJ1-1, with D maybe TRBD1 (6 bases). The germline V and J ends were trimmed by 5 bases and 5 bases, with 18 bases remaining between them. The CDR3 has 15 amino acids. Germline loops: CDR1 MNHNS, CDR2 SASEGT.

The CDR3 is CASSDSSGNYEQYF. Written as DNA, the CDR3 is TGTGCCAGCAGTGACTCAAGCGGGAACTACGAGCAGTACTTC. This chain connects TRBV6-4 to TRBJ2-7; 7 bases match TRBD2. Germline V CDR1 and CDR2: MRHNA, SNTAGT. This CDR3 region has 14 residues. Losses at the gene ends were 0 bases for V and 3 bases for J; bases not matched to a gene: 2.

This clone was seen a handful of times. In DNA form, the CDR3 reads TGTGCCAGCAGTCAGACGGGGATAGCGGGGCAGCCCCAGCATTTT. Translated: CASSQTGIAGQPQHF. This rearrangement joins TRBV6-1 to TRBJ1-5; no clear D gene. The CDR3 has 15 amino acids. V was trimmed by 5 bases and J by 7 bases, leaving 18 bases between them. The germline V gene has CDR1 MNHNS and CDR2 SASEGT.

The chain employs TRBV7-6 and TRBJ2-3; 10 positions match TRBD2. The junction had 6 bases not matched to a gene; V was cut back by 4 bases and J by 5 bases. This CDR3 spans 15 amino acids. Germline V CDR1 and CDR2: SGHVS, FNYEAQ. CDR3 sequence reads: CASSSAGGPVDTQYF. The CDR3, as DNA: TGTGCCAGCAGCTCAGCGGGGGGGCCAGTAGATACGCAGTATTTT.

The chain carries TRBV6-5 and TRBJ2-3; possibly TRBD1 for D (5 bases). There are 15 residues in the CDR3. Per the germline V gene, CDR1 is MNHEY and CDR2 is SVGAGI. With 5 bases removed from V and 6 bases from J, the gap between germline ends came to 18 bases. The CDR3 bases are TGTGCCAGCAGTCGGATTTCAGGGTTGGCGGATACGCAGTATTTT. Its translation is CASSRISGLADTQYF.

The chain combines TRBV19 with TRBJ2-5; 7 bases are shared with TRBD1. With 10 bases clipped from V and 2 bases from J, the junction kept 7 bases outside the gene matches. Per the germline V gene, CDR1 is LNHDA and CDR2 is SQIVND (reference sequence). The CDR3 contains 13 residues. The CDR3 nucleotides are TGTGCCACTATGGGACAGACGCAAGAGACCCAGTACTTC. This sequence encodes CATMGQTQETQYF.

DNA of the CDR3: TGTGCCAGCAGTTACGGACGGGGAGCTAACTATGGCTACACCTTC. It encodes CASSYGRGANYGYTF. The chain couples TRBV6-5 to TRBJ1-2; D gene ambiguous. V was clipped by 2 bases and J by 0 bases, with 10 bases between them. This CDR3 is 15 amino acids long. Germline V gene sequence: CDR1 MNHEY, CDR2 SVGAGI.

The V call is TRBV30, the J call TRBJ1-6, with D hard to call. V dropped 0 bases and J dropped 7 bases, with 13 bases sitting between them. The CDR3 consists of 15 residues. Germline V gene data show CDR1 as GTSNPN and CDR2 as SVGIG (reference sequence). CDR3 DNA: TGTGCCTGGAGTGTATCGGCGGGTAAGAATTCACCCCTCCACTTT. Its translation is CAWSVSAGKNSPLHF.

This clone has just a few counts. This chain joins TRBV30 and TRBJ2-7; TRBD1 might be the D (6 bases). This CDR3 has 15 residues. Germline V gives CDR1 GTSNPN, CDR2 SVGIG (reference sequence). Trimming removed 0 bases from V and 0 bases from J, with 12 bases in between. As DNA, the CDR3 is TGTGCCTGGAGTGTCCCAGGGGTGAGCTCCTACGAGCAGTACTTC. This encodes CAWSVPGVSSYEQYF.

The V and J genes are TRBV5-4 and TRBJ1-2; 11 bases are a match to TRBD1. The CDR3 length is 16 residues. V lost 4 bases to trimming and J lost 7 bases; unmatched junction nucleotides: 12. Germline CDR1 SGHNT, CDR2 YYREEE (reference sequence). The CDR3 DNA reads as TGTGCCAGCAGCCCGGGACAGGGGGTTCTAGGTTTTGGCTACACCTTC. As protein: CASSPGQGVLGFGYTF.

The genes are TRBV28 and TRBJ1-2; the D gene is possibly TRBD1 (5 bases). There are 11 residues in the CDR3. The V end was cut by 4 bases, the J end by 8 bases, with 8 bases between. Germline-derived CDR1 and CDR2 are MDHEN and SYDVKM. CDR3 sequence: CASSSGRGYTF. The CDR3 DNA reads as TGTGCCAGCAGTTCAGGGCGCGGCTACACCTTC.

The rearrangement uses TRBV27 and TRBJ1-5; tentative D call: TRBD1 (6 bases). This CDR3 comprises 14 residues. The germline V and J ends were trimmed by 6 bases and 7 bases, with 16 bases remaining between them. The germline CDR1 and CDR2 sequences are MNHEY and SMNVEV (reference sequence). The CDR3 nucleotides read TGTGCCAGCAGGGAAGACAGGCCGGGGCAGCCCCAGCATTTT. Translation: CASREDRPGQPQHF.

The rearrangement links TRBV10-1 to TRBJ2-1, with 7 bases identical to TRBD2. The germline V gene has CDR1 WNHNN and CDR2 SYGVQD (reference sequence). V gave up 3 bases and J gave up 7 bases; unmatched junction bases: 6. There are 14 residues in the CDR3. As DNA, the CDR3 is TGCGCCAGCAGTGACCCAAGACTAGCAAATGAGCAGTTCTTC. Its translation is CASSDPRLANEQFF.

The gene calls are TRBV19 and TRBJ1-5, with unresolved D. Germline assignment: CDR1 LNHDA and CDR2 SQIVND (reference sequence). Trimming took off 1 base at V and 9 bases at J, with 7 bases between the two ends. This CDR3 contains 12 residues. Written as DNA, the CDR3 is TGTGCCAGTAGTATAGTTCGGGGGCCCCAGCATTTT. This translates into CASSIVRGPQHF.

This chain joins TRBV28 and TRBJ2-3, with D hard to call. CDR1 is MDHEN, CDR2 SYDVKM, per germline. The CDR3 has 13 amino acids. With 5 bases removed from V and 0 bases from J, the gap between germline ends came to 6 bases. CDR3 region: CASSPASTDTQYF. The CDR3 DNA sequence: TGTGCCAGCAGTCCAGCGAGCACAGATACGCAGTATTTT.

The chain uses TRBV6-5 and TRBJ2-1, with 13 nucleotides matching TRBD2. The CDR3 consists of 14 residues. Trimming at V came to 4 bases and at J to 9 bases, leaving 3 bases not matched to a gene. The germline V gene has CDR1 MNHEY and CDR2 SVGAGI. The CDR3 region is CASSSGLAGVEQFF. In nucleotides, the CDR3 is TGTGCCAGCAGTTCCGGACTAGCGGGAGTTGAGCAGTTCTTC.

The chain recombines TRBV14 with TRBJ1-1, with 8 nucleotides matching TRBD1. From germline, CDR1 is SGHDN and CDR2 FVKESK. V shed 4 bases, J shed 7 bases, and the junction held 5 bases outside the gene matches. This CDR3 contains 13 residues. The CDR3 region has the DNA TGTGCCAGCAGCCGGCAGGGGGCGGGTGAAGCTTTCTTT. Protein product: CASSRQGAGEAFF.

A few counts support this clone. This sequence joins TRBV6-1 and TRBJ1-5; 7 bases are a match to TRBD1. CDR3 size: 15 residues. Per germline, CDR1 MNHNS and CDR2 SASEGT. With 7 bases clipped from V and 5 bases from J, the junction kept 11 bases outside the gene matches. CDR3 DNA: TGTGCCAGCAACGCCGGGACAGAGGATTATCAGCCCCAGCATTTT. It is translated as CASNAGTEDYQPQHF.

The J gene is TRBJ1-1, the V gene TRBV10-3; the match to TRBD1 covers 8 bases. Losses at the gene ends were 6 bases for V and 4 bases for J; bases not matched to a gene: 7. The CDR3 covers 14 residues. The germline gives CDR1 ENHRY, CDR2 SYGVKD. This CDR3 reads CAISQTGVSTEAFF. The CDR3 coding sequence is TGTGCCATCAGCCAGACAGGGGTGAGCACTGAAGCTTTCTTT.

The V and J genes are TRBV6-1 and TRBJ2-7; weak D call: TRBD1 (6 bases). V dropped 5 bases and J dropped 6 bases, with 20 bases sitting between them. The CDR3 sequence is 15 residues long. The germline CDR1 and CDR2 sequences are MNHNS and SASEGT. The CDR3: CASSPLDSPRCEQYF. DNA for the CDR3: TGTGCCAGCAGTCCTTTGGACAGCCCACGGTGCGAGCAGTACTTC.

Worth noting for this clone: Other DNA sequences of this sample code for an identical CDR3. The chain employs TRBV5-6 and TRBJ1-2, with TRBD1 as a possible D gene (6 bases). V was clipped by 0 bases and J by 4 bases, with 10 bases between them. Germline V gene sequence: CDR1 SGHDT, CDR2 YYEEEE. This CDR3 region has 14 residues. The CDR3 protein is CASSLAPRGYGYTF. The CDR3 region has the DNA TGTGCCAGCAGCTTGGCACCCAGGGGCTATGGCTACACCTTC.

CDR3 amino acids: CASSSAGGPETQYF. In nucleotides, the CDR3 is TGTGCCAGCAGCTCGGCGGGGGGGCCGGAGACCCAGTACTTC. The V and J genes are TRBV7-7 and TRBJ2-5, with 9 bases identical to TRBD2. V trimming: 4 bases; J trimming: 5 bases; junction bases outside the gene matches: 5. This CDR3 comprises 14 residues. From germline, CDR1 is SSHAT and CDR2 FNYEAQ (reference sequence).

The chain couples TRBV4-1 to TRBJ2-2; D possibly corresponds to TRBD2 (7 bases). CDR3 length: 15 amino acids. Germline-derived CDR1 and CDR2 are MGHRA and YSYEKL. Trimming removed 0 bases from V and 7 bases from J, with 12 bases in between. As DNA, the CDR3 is TGCGCCAGCAGCCAAGAGGGGGGGGGCGGCGGGGAGCTGTTTTTT. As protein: CASSQEGGGGGELFF.

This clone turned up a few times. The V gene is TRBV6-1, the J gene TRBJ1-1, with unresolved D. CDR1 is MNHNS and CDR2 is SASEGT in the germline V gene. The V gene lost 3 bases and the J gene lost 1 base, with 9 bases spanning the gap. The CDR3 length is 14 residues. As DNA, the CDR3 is TGTGCCAGCAGTGAGAGCGGCGGGAACACTGAAGCTTTCTTT. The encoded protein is CASSESGGNTEAFF.

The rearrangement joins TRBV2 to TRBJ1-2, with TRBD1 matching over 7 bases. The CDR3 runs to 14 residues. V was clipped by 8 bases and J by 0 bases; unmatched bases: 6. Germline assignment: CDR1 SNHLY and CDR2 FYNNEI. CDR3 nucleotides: TGTGCCAGCGGTACCGGGACAGCTAACTATGGCTACACCTTC. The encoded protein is CASGTGTANYGYTF.

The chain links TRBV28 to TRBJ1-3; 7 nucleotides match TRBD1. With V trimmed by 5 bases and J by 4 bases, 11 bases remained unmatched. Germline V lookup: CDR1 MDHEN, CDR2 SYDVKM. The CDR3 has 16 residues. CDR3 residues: CASSTSSGTVGNTIYF. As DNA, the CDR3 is TGTGCCAGCAGTACCTCTTCCGGGACAGTAGGAAACACCATATATTTT.

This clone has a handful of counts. Here the CDR3 reads CAWTLQGSYGYTF. CDR3 DNA: TGTGCCTGGACCTTACAGGGAAGTTATGGCTACACCTTC. The chain uses TRBV30 and TRBJ1-2; perhaps TRBD1 as D (6 bases). The CDR3 totals 13 residues. The V end was cut by 4 bases, the J end by 5 bases, with 14 bases between. CDR1 is GTSNPN, CDR2 SVGIG, per germline (reference sequence).